These 32 T cell receptor beta chains were sequenced from one sample in a study of T-cell memory formation after mild COVID-19. TCRdb independently ran MiXCR on the 5' RACE reads; one entry per CDR3 protein. Of 430,000 or so distinct CDR3 sequences listed, more than 20% are singletons. The sample consisted of PBMCs or a T cell subset sorted from them (not recorded which). The receptors come from an adult woman who had mild COVID-19 (a few samples of this study predate the infection). Cell type and time point are not known.

The sample holds many counts of this clonotype. The chain carries TRBV13 and TRBJ1-2; TRBD1 might be the D (6 bases). Trimming took 5 bases from V and 5 from J, leaving 15 bases between them. The CDR3 contains 14 residues. The germline CDR1 and CDR2 sequences are PRHDT and FYEKMQ (reference sequence). The CDR3 spells CASSPLGTPYGYTF. DNA for the CDR3: TGTGCCAGCAGCCCCCTCGGGACACCTTATGGCTACACCTTC.

This clonotype is classed as medium-sized. This chain joins TRBV20-1 and TRBJ2-3; TRBD2 matches 10 bases. CDR1 and CDR2 from the germline V gene are DFQATT and SNEGSKA (reference sequence). The CDR3 is made up of 16 amino acids. V lost 6 bases to trimming and J lost 2 bases; unmatched junction nucleotides: 11. The CDR3 protein is CSAAGASGSATDTQYF. CDR3 bases: TGCAGTGCCGCCGGGGCTAGCGGGAGTGCCACAGATACGCAGTATTTT.

This chain links TRBV7-8 with TRBJ1-4; 7 bases are shared with TRBD1. CDR3 size: 15 residues. Trimming removed 2 bases from V and 8 bases from J; junction bases left unmatched: 8. The germline V gene has CDR1 SGHVS and CDR2 FQNEAQ. The CDR3 coding sequence is TGTGCCAGCAGCTTAACGGGACAGTTAAGAGAAAAACTGTTTTTT. Translating gives CASSLTGQLREKLFF.

This chain uses TRBV7-6 with TRBJ1-1; D is undetermined. The germline V gene encodes CDR1 SGHVS and CDR2 FNYEAQ. The CDR3 spans 15 residues. Trimming shortened V by 1 base and J by 1 base, and 10 bases separated the two germline ends. In DNA, the CDR3 is TGTGCCAGCAGCTTAGAGGCATCCCCGAACACTGAAGCTTTCTTT. Translated: CASSLEASPNTEAFF.

The rearrangement joins TRBV20-1 to TRBJ2-4; the D gene is possibly TRBD1 (7 bases). There are 13 residues in the CDR3. Germline CDR1 DFQATT, CDR2 SNEGSKA (reference sequence). The CDR3 here is CGSGGPLKNIQYF. DNA for the CDR3: TGCGGATCAGGGGGGCCTCTCAAAAACATTCAGTACTTC.

This clonotype turned up a few times. The chain joins TRBV19 to TRBJ1-2; no reliable D call. Germline-derived CDR1 and CDR2 are LNHDA and SQIVND (reference sequence). V was pared by 7 bases and J by 5 bases, with 8 bases between. This CDR3 has 11 amino acids. Written as DNA, the CDR3 is TGTGCCAGTATTTCGGGGTATGGCTACACCTTC. Residues: CASISGYGYTF.

This clonotype is medium-sized. One end of the junction does not line up with germline, which may come from a read error. J is TRBJ2-5 and V is TRBV7-2; TRBD2 matches 10 bases. The CDR3 loop spans 12 amino acids. Germline V gene sequence: CDR1 SGHTA, CDR2 FQGNSA. The CDR3 bases are TGTGCCAGCAGCTTTGAGCGGGAGGGCCTGCACTTC. It codes for CASSFEREGLHF.

This clonotype was observed a handful of times. V usage is TRBV7-8 and J usage is TRBJ1-2; D uncertain. Trimming stripped 5 bases from V and 7 bases from J, with 11 bases between. Germline V gene sequence: CDR1 SGHVS, CDR2 FQNEAQ. The CDR3 has 12 residues. The DNA of the CDR3 is TGTGCCAGCAGCCCCCGACTACTTGGCTACACCTTC. Amino acid sequence: CASSPRLLGYTF.

Only a few counts were recorded for this clonotype. J is TRBJ2-3 and V is TRBV20-1; 7 positions agree with TRBD1. This CDR3 is built from 14 residues. Germline V gene lookup returns CDR1 DFQATT and CDR2 SNEGSKA (reference sequence). V trimming: 6 bases; J trimming: 4 bases; junction bases outside the gene matches: 10. The CDR3, as DNA: TGCAGTGCCCGACTCGACAGGGTTTCAGATACGCAGTATTTT. This translates into CSARLDRVSDTQYF.

In its sample, this clonotype was seen a few times. The chain employs TRBV7-6 and TRBJ1-6, with 8 bases matching TRBD1. With V trimmed by 5 bases and J by 7 bases, 7 bases remained unmatched. Germline assignment: CDR1 SGHVS and CDR2 FNYEAQ. The CDR3 is 15 amino acids. Here the CDR3 DNA reads TGTGCCAGCAGCAAAGAGACAGGGGCCAATTCACCCCTCCACTTT. Protein sequence: CASSKETGANSPLHF.

The chain is built from TRBV30 and TRBJ1-4; D unresolved. The CDR3 is made up of 12 amino acids. Per the germline V gene, CDR1 is GTSNPN and CDR2 is SVGIG (reference sequence). Trimming removed 1 base at V and 1 base at J, with 1 base between. CDR3 in amino acids: CAWSETNEKLFF. CDR3 nucleotides: TGTGCCTGGAGTGAAACTAATGAAAAACTGTTTTTT.

In the case of this clonotype: The germline gene is not matched at one end of the junction; a read error may be the cause. The chain links TRBV5-1 to TRBJ1-2, with D perhaps matching TRBD1 (5 bases). CDR3 length equals 14 residues. CDR1 is SGHRS and CDR2 is YFSETQ in the germline V gene. The CDR3 protein is CASSNQGSDYGYNF. In nucleotides, the CDR3 is TGCGCCAGCAGTAATCAGGGAAGCGACTATGGCTACAACTTC.

This clonotype was counted only a few times. This chain connects TRBV29-1 to TRBJ1-1, with a tentative D call TRBD1 (5 bases). The CDR3 length is 14 residues. Per the germline V gene, CDR1 is SQVTM and CDR2 is ANQGSEA. V dropped 7 bases and J dropped 3 bases, with 18 bases sitting between them. The CDR3 spells CSAPTPGDHTEAFF. In nucleotides, the CDR3 is TGCAGCGCCCCGACCCCTGGGGACCACACTGAAGCTTTCTTT.

This chain joins TRBV5-4 and TRBJ1-2, with 7 bases fitting TRBD1. There are 16 residues in the CDR3. The V gene's germline CDR1 is SGHNT and CDR2 YYREEE (reference sequence). J was trimmed by 0 bases and V by 0 bases; bases with no gene match: 5. CDR3 region: CASSLEGATANYGYTF. The CDR3 DNA follows: TGTGCCAGCAGCTTGGAGGGGGCAACGGCTAACTATGGCTACACCTTC.

The V gene is TRBV12-3 or TRBV12-4, the J gene TRBJ1-1, with TRBD1 identical over 7 bases. The CDR3 is 16 residues long. The ends lost 4 bases at V and 2 bases at J; junction bases unmatched: 10. The CDR3 here is CASSSFQGVLNTEAFF. In DNA form, the CDR3 reads TGTGCCAGCAGTTCTTTTCAGGGGGTTCTTAACACTGAAGCTTTCTTT.

This clonotype was seen once. The J gene is TRBJ2-1, the V gene TRBV6-1, with D uncertain. Trimming removed 3 bases from V and 8 bases from J, with 14 bases in between. Looked up from germline, CDR1 is MNHNS and CDR2 is SASEGT. The CDR3 runs to 14 residues. This chain's CDR3 is CASSDLGRRDEQFF. In nucleotides, the CDR3 is TGTGCCAGCAGTGACCTCGGCAGGAGAGATGAGCAGTTCTTC.

The gene calls are TRBV3-1 and TRBJ1-2, with D perhaps matching TRBD1 (5 bases). V dropped 4 bases and J dropped 1 base, with 16 bases sitting between them. The CDR3 runs to 16 residues. Germline V CDR1 and CDR2: LGHDT, YNNKEL (reference sequence). The DNA of the CDR3 is TGTGCCAGCAGCCTCTCGCCCGTGGGGGTTAACTATGGCTACACCTTC. This codes for CASSLSPVGVNYGYTF.

The chain employs TRBV4-1 and TRBJ1-1; 8 bases are a match to TRBD1. The CDR3 sequence is 15 residues long. Germline assignment: CDR1 MGHRA and CDR2 YSYEKL. The junction had 15 bases not matched to a gene; V was cut back by 4 bases and J by 11 bases. The CDR3 DNA is TGCGCCAGCAGCCGACCAGGACAGGGTGGATTTGAGGCTTTCTTT. Translated, it gives CASSRPGQGGFEAFF.

V usage is TRBV6-5 and J usage is TRBJ1-2; D remains ambiguous. The CDR3 extends over 12 amino acids. Looked up from germline, CDR1 is MNHEY and CDR2 is SVGAGI. V lost 2 bases, J lost 6 bases, and 7 bases lay in between. The CDR3: CASSYQENGYTF. The CDR3 bases are TGTGCCAGCAGTTACCAAGAGAATGGCTACACCTTC.

This clonotype was seen a few times. The rearrangement links TRBV11-2 to TRBJ2-1, with D unclear. The V and J ends lost 5 bases and 9 bases respectively, with 11 bases between them. The CDR3 sequence is 12 residues long. Germline lookup yields CDR1 SGHAT and CDR2 FQNNGV. The DNA for the CDR3 is TGTGCCAGCAGCCCCAGGTGGGCTGAGCAGTTCTTC. Its protein product is CASSPRWAEQFF.

This clonotype has only a few counts. The chain carries TRBV7-6 and TRBJ2-3; the match to TRBD2 covers 7 bases. Per germline, CDR1 SGHVS and CDR2 FNYEAQ. The CDR3 is made up of 13 amino acids. J was trimmed by 6 bases and V by 2 bases; bases with no gene match: 2. The DNA for the CDR3 is TGTGCCAGCAGCTTACCCGGGGGGGATACGCAGTATTTT. It is translated as CASSLPGGDTQYF.

This chain joins TRBV12-3 or TRBV12-4 and TRBJ2-1; D is perhaps TRBD1 or TRBD2 (5 bases each). The CDR3 has 14 residues. V was clipped by 6 bases and J by 5 bases, with 14 bases between them. The CDR3 is CASRGDQADNEQFF. DNA for the CDR3: TGTGCCAGCAGAGGGGACCAAGCAGACAATGAGCAGTTCTTC.

This clonotype was observed a handful of times. The CDR3 DNA follows: TGTGCCAGCATCCCACCGGGAGCAAGGAGCACTGAAGCTTTCTTT. Its protein product is CASIPPGARSTEAFF. This chain connects TRBV2 to TRBJ1-1; the D is unclear. CDR3 size: 15 residues. The V end lost 7 bases, the J end lost 4 bases, and 19 bases lay between the germline ends. Germline V gene data show CDR1 as SNHLY and CDR2 as FYNNEI. The full variable domain, its missing parts supplied by reference TRBV2 and TRBJ1-1, is EPEVTQTPSHQVTQMGQEVILRCVPISNHLYFYWYRQILGQKVEFLVSFYNNEISEKSEIFDDQFSVERPDGSNFTLKIRSTKLEDSAMYFCASIPPGARSTEAFFGQGTRLTVV.

This sequence joins TRBV9 and TRBJ2-1; tentatively, D is TRBD1 (5 bases). Per the germline V gene, CDR1 is SGDLS and CDR2 is YYNGEE. The CDR3 runs to 13 residues. Between the trimmed V and J ends, which lost 0 bases and 7 bases, there was a span of 8 bases. This CDR3 reads CASSVEGLNEQFF. CDR3 nucleotide sequence: TGTGCCAGCAGCGTAGAGGGGCTTAATGAGCAGTTCTTC.

The table lists this clonotype with a few counts. The V gene is TRBV9, the J gene TRBJ2-3, with 8 bases identical to TRBD1. There are 15 residues in the CDR3. Germline V gives CDR1 SGDLS, CDR2 YYNGEE. Trimming took 0 bases from V and 1 from J; bases not matched to a gene: 1. CDR3 loop: CASSVGGQGTDTQYF. DNA of the CDR3: TGTGCCAGCAGCGTAGGGGGACAGGGCACAGATACGCAGTATTTT. Drawing the rest from reference TRBV9 and TRBJ2-3, the complete variable domain is DSGVTQTPKHLITATGQRVTLRCSPRSGDLSVYWYQQSLDQGLQFLIQYYNGEERAKGNILERFSAQQFPDLHSELNLSSLELGDSALYFCASSVGGQGTDTQYFGPGTRLTVL.

This clonotype was seen a handful of times. This rearrangement joins TRBV11-2 to TRBJ1-2, with 9 bases lining up with TRBD1. Looked up from germline, CDR1 is SGHAT and CDR2 is FQNNGV. Germline trimming cut 6 bases from V and 7 bases from J; bases unmatched to any gene: 9. The CDR3 consists of 14 residues. The chain's CDR3 is CASSFTMDRGGYTF. The CDR3 bases are TGTGCCAGCAGTTTTACAATGGACAGGGGTGGCTACACCTTC. The entire variable domain, with the rest obtained from reference TRBV11-2 and TRBJ1-2, is as follows: EAGVAQSPRYKIIEKRQSVAFWCNPISGHATLYWYQQILGQGPKLLIQFQNNGVVDDSQLPKDRFSAERLKGVDSTLKIQPAKLEDSAVYLCASSFTMDRGGYTFGSGTRLTVV.

This clonotype was seen just once. This rearrangement joins TRBV30 to TRBJ1-1; a possible D gene is TRBD1 (5 bases). The CDR3 length is 13 residues. Trimming took off 2 bases at V and 0 bases at J, with 7 bases between the two ends. Germline lookup yields CDR1 GTSNPN and CDR2 SVGIG (reference sequence). In DNA, the CDR3 is TGTGCCTGGAGTTTGGGGCTGAACACTGAAGCTTTCTTT. Its translation: CAWSLGLNTEAFF.

The chain uses TRBV14 and TRBJ2-7; D is uncertain. CDR1 and CDR2 from the germline V gene are SGHDN and FVKESK. This CDR3 is built from 15 residues. V gave up 1 base and J gave up 2 bases, with 12 bases separating them. CDR3 nucleotides: TGTGCCAGCAGCCAAGTCCCCGAATTTCCCTACGAGCAGTACTTC. This encodes CASSQVPEFPYEQYF.

This rearrangement joins TRBV28 to TRBJ2-3, with TRBD2 identical over 11 bases. Per the germline V gene, CDR1 is MDHEN and CDR2 is SYDVKM. The CDR3 loop spans 15 amino acids. Trimming removed 6 bases from V and 0 bases from J; junction bases left unmatched: 2. In DNA, the CDR3 is TGTGCCAGCAGCCGACTAGCGGGGAGCACAGATACGCAGTATTTT. Translating it yields CASSRLAGSTDTQYF.

This clonotype came up once. J is TRBJ2-5 and V is TRBV7-9; 7 nucleotides match TRBD1. CDR1 and CDR2 from the germline V gene are SEHNR and FQNEAQ (reference sequence). V was pared by 7 bases and J by 3 bases, with 11 bases of the junction left unmatched. The CDR3 is 15 amino acids. CDR3 nucleotide sequence: TGTGCCAGCATCTCCGCTGGGACAGAAGAAGAGACCCAGTACTTC. This sequence encodes CASISAGTEEETQYF.

The chain uses TRBV30 and TRBJ1-5, with TRBD1 matching over 7 bases. Germline trimming cut 0 bases from V and 7 bases from J; bases unmatched to any gene: 3. Germline V gives CDR1 GTSNPN, CDR2 SVGIG (reference sequence). The CDR3 has 13 amino acids. The CDR3 coding sequence is TGTGCCTGGAGTGTAACAGGGGAACAGCCCCAGCATTTT. Translating it yields CAWSVTGEQPQHF. Based on the CDR3 plus reference TRBV30 and TRBJ1-5, the full variable domain is SQTIHQWPATLVQPVGSPLSLECTVEGTSNPNLYWYRQAAGRGLQLLFYSVGIGQISSEVPQNLSASRPQDRQFILSSKKLLLSDSGFYLCAWSVTGEQPQHFGDGTRLSIL.

This clonotype was observed a handful of times. This chain uses TRBV29-1 with TRBJ1-2; TRBD1 matches at 10 bases. CDR1 and CDR2 (germline): SQVTM, ANQGSEA. Trimming at V came to 3 bases and at J to 7 bases, leaving 11 bases not matched to a gene. This CDR3 is built from 15 residues. The CDR3 region is CSVDTAGTGVRGYTF. The CDR3 DNA sequence: TGCAGCGTTGATACTGCCGGGACAGGGGTTCGTGGCTACACCTTC.